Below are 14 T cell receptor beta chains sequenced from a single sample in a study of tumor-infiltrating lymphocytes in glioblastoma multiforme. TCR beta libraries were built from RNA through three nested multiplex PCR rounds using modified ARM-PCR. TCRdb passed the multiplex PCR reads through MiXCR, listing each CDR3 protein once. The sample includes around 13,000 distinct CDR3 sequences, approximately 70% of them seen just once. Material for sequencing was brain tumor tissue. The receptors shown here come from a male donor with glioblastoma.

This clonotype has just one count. The CDR3 nucleotides read TGCAGTGCTAGCCCCTACACTGAAGCTTTCTTT. Protein: CSASPYTEAFF. This chain joins TRBV20-1 and TRBJ1-1; D is unclear. This CDR3 contains 11 residues. Germline V gene sequence: CDR1 DFQATT, CDR2 SNEGSKA (reference sequence). With 3 bases removed from V and 3 bases from J, the gap between germline ends came to 5 bases.

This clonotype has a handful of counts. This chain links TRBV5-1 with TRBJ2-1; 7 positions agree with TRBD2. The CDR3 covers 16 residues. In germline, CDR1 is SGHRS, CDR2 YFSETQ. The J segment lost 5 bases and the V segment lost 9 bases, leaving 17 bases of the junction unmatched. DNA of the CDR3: TGCGCCAACAGTTTACCTACCGGGACTACGGACAATGAGCAGTTCTTC. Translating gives CANSLPTGTTDNEQFF.

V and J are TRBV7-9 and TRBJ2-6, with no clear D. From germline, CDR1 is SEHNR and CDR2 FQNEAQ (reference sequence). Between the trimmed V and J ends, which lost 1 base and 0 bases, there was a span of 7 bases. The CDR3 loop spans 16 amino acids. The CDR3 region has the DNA TGTGCCAGCAGCTTAGTCCGGATCTCTGGGGCCAACGTCCTGACTTTC. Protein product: CASSLVRISGANVLTF.

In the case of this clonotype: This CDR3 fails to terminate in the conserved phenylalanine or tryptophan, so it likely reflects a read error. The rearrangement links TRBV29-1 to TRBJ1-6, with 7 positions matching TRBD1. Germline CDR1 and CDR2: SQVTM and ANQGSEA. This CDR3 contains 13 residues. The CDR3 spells CRVARDRKSPLHL. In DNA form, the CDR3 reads TGCAGGGTTGCCAGGGACAGAAAATCACCCCTCCACCTT.

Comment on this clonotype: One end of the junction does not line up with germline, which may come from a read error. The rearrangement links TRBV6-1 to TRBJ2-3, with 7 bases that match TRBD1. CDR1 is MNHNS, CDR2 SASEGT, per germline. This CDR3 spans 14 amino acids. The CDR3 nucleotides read TGTGCCAGCAGTCAGGGGGTCGGCACAGACACGCAGTGTTTT. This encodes CASSQGVGTDTQCF.

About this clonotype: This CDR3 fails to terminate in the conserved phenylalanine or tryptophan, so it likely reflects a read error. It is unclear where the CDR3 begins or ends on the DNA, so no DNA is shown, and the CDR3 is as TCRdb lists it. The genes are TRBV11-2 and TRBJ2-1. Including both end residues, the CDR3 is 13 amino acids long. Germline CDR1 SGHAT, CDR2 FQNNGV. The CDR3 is CASSLDIGNEQLV.

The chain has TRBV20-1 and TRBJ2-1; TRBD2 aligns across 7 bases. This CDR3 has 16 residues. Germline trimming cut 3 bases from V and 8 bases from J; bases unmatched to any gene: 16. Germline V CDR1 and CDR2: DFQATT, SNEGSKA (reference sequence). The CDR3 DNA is TGCAGTGCTAGTCGACCGGGACTAACGGGATTGCATGAGCAGTTCTTC. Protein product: CSASRPGLTGLHEQFF.

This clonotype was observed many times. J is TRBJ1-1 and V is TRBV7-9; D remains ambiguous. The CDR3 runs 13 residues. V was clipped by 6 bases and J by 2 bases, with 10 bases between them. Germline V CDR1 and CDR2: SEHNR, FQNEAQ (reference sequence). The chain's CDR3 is CASRREVNTEAFF. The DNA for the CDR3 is TGTGCCAGCAGGCGGGAGGTTAACACTGAAGCTTTCTTT.

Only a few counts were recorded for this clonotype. Here the CDR3 DNA reads TGTGCCAGCTGGACAGGGAGTGGTGGCACAGATACGCAGTATTTT. This gives the protein CASWTGSGGTDTQYF. This chain joins TRBV2 and TRBJ2-3; 8 nucleotides line up with TRBD1. Per the germline V gene, CDR1 is SNHLY and CDR2 is FYNNEI. V shed 8 bases, J shed 1 base, and the junction held 8 bases outside the gene matches. The CDR3 consists of 15 residues.

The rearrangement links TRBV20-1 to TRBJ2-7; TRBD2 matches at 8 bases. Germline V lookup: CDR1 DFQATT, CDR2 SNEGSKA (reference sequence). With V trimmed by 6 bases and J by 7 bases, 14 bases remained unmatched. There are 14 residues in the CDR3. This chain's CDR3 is CSAMKREFGYEQYF. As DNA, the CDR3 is TGCAGTGCCATGAAGCGGGAGTTCGGGTATGAGCAGTACTTC.

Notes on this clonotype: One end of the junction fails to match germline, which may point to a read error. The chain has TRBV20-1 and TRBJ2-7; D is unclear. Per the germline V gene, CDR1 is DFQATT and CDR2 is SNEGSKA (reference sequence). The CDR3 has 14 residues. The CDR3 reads CSAVPISSSYEQCF. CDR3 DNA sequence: TGCAGTGCCGTCCCAATAAGCAGTTCCTACGAACAGTGCTTC.

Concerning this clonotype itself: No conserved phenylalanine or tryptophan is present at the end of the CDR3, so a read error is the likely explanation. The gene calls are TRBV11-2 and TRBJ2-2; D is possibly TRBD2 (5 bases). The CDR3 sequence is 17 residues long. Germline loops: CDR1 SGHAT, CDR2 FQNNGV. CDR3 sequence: CASSSRVQDQNTVELFI. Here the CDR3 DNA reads TGTGCCAGCAGCTCGAGGGTTCAGGATCAGAACACCGTGGAGCTGTTTATT.

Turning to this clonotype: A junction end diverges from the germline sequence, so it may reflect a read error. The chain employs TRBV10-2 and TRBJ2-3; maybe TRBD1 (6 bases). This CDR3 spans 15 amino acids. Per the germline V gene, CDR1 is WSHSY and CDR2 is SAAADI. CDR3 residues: CASSGPGAGADTQYF. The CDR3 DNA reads TGCGCCAGCAGTGGGCCAGGGGCCGGGGCAGATACCCAGTATTTT.

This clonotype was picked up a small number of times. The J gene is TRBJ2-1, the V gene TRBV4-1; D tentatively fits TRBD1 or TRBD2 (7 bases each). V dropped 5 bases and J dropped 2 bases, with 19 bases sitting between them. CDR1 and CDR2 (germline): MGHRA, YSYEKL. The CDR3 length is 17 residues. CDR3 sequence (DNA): TGCGCCAGCAGCATCCAGGGGGGGCGGGCGCCCTACAATGAGCAGTTCTTC. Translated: CASSIQGGRAPYNEQFF.